This T cell receptor beta chain stems from a study of shared clonotypes between healthy human individuals. Into CD45RA+ naive and CD45RA-negative memory subsets, the CD4+ cells were split. TCRdb keeps only in-frame clones here, not all; method: immunoSEQ multiplex PCR. The sample has some 1.1 million clones, 60% to 80% seen once. Germline V gene lookup returns CDR1 SGHTA and CDR2 FQGNSA. The CDR3 spans 18 residues. The V and J ends lost 1 base and 4 bases respectively, with 17 bases between them. The V gene is TRBV7-2, the J gene TRBJ2-6, with D maybe TRBD2 (6 bases). The sample consisted of memory CD4+ T cells from PBMCs. Subset reported: CD45RA-negative fraction. This receptor was identified in a man between 18 and 29 years old in good health. Some clones in this sample may be carry-over from other donors' samples. The CDR3 DNA sequence: TGTGCCAGCAGCTTAGTTCCGGGACTCTTAGGCGGGGCCAACGTCCTGACTTTC. Translating it yields CASSLVPGLLGGANVLTF.